Each of the 17 T cell receptor beta chains below was sequenced from the same sample in a study of T cell repertoires in cytomegalovirus infection. Their specific antigens are unknown. TCRdb called the reads again in MiXCR, with one record for every CDR3 protein. The table has 800,000 to 950,000 distinct CDR3 sequences, around a third seen once; the top ten hold about an eighth. This material consisted of cultured CD8+ T cells from PBMCs, taken from culture after CMV antigen stimulation. The source of these receptors is a human donor in good health (CMV status not recorded). Some clones in this sample may be carry-over from other donors' samples.

V usage is TRBV6-5 and J usage is TRBJ2-5; 7 positions agree with TRBD1. This CDR3 is built from 14 residues. Per germline, CDR1 MNHEY and CDR2 SVGAGI. J lost 1 base, V lost 5 bases, and 4 bases had no gene match. CDR3 in amino acids: CASSGGQSQETQYF. DNA of the CDR3: TGTGCCAGCAGTGGGGGACAGTCCCAAGAGACCCAGTACTTC.

In nucleotides, the CDR3 is TGTGCCAGCTTTGGTGGGACTGAAGCTTTCTTT. Encoded protein: CASFGGTEAFF. The chain combines TRBV6-1 with TRBJ1-1; D uncertain. Germline assignment: CDR1 MNHNS and CDR2 SASEGT. The CDR3 is 11 amino acids. The V and J ends lost 8 bases and 5 bases respectively, with 9 bases between them.

The chain joins TRBV6-1 to TRBJ1-1, with 7 bases that match TRBD1. V lost 6 bases and J lost 10; bases outside the gene matches: 8. The length of the CDR3 is 12 residues. Germline V gene data show CDR1 as MNHNS and CDR2 as SASEGT. The chain's CDR3 is CASSSDRLGAFF. CDR3 bases: TGTGCCAGCAGCTCGGACAGGTTGGGAGCTTTCTTT.

V usage is TRBV27 and J usage is TRBJ1-5, with D tentatively TRBD1 (5 bases). CDR1 is MNHEY, CDR2 SMNVEV, per germline (reference sequence). The V end was cut by 0 bases, the J end by 6 bases, with 9 bases between. The length of the CDR3 is 14 residues. The CDR3 spells CASSLSGDPQPQHF. The CDR3 DNA sequence: TGTGCCAGCAGTTTATCAGGGGACCCTCAGCCCCAGCATTTT.

The chain carries TRBV12-3 or TRBV12-4 and TRBJ1-4; possibly TRBD1 for D (6 bases). The CDR3 contains 14 residues. Between the trimmed V and J ends, which lost 6 bases and 3 bases, there was a span of 11 bases. In nucleotides, the CDR3 is TGTGCCAGCAGGATGGGACAACCTAATGAAAAACTGTTTTTT. It is translated as CASRMGQPNEKLFF.

This clonotype was detected ten times or more. V usage is TRBV7-8 and J usage is TRBJ2-4; possible D gene TRBD1, 7 bases. CDR1 is SGHVS and CDR2 is FQNEAQ in the germline V gene. The CDR3 runs 17 residues. The V and J ends lost 1 base and 2 bases respectively, with 15 bases between them. CDR3 DNA: TGTGCCAGCAGCTTAGAGCGGTCAGGGGGGACCAAAAACATTCAGTACTTC. It translates to CASSLERSGGTKNIQYF. Complete variable domain (other parts from reference TRBV7-8 and TRBJ2-4): GAGVSQSPRYKVAKRGQDVALRCDPISGHVSLFWYQQALGQGPEFLTYFQNEAQLDKSGLPSDRFFAERPEGSVSTLKIQRTQQEDSAVYLCASSLERSGGTKNIQYFGAGTRLSVL.

This clonotype was counted a single time. This could be a read error, since a much larger clone is one nucleotide away. The rearrangement joins TRBV7-6 to TRBJ1-6; D is unclear. The germline V gene has CDR1 SGHVS and CDR2 FNYEAQ. The CDR3 is 15 amino acids. CDR3 protein: CASSLATDYNPPLHF. DNA of the CDR3: TGTGCCAGCAGCTTAGCAACAGATTATAATCCACCCCTCCACTTT.

This clonotype was observed a few times. V usage is TRBV28 and J usage is TRBJ2-7; 16 nucleotides agree with TRBD2. The germline V gene encodes CDR1 MDHEN and CDR2 SYDVKM. The CDR3 has 16 amino acids. The J segment lost 3 bases and the V segment lost 5 bases, leaving 4 bases of the junction unmatched. The DNA of the CDR3 is TGTGCCAGCAGTGGGACTAGCGGGGGGGATCTCTACGAGCAGTACGTC. Protein product: CASSGTSGGDLYEQYV.

CDR3 in DNA: TGTGCCAGCAGCTTCGCCGGGGACAGAAGATATGGCTACACCTTC. This encodes CASSFAGDRRYGYTF. This chain links TRBV7-9 with TRBJ1-2; 7 nucleotides match TRBD1. Germline lookup yields CDR1 SEHNR and CDR2 FQNEAQ (reference sequence). The CDR3 totals 15 residues. V was clipped by 3 bases and J by 5 bases; unmatched bases: 9.

This clonotype came up a few times. The chain is built from TRBV9 and TRBJ1-2; D gene ambiguous. Trimming stripped 4 bases from V and 3 bases from J, with 16 bases between. The CDR3 length is 15 residues. The V gene's germline CDR1 is SGDLS and CDR2 YYNGEE. CDR3 amino acids: CASSMRVDSDYGYTF. The CDR3 coding sequence is TGTGCCAGCAGCATGAGGGTCGACTCGGACTATGGCTACACCTTC.

This clonotype was observed a few times. The chain recombines TRBV13 with TRBJ1-2; TRBD1 agrees at 12 bases. The J segment lost 2 bases and the V segment lost 1 base, leaving 8 bases of the junction unmatched. In germline, CDR1 is PRHDT, CDR2 FYEKMQ (reference sequence). The CDR3 length is 18 residues. The CDR3 sequence: CASSLEAFGTGGNYGYTF. The CDR3 coding sequence is TGTGCCAGCAGCTTAGAGGCTTTCGGGACAGGGGGCAACTATGGCTACACCTTC.

This clonotype showed up just a few times. V usage is TRBV5-6 and J usage is TRBJ2-1; a possible D gene is TRBD2 (5 bases). CDR3 length equals 16 residues. The V end was cut by 0 bases, the J end by 5 bases, with 15 bases between. Per the germline V gene, CDR1 is SGHDT and CDR2 is YYEEEE. CDR3 in amino acids: CASSLEPGNLDNEQFF. The CDR3, as DNA: TGTGCCAGCAGCTTGGAGCCCGGGAACCTTGACAATGAGCAGTTCTTC.

This clonotype occurred many times. The V gene is TRBV7-2, the J gene TRBJ1-5; D not resolved. V lost 7 bases and J lost 1, with 8 bases in between. CDR1 and CDR2 (germline): SGHTA, FQGNSA. CDR3 length: 13 amino acids. CDR3 sequence: CASTQGSNQPQHF. The CDR3, as DNA: TGTGCCAGCACCCAAGGAAGCAATCAGCCCCAGCATTTT.

This clonotype was seen repeatedly, ten times or more. The rearrangement uses TRBV5-1 and TRBJ2-1; 7 nucleotides match TRBD1. Germline loops: CDR1 SGHRS, CDR2 YFSETQ. This CDR3 has 12 residues. V lost 5 bases, J lost 8 bases, and 4 bases stayed unmatched. The DNA for the CDR3 is TGCGCCAGCAGTTGGGACAGCGATGAGCAGTTCTTC. It yields the protein CASSWDSDEQFF.

V is TRBV20-1 and J is TRBJ1-5; D not certain. Germline-derived CDR1 and CDR2 are DFQATT and SNEGSKA (reference sequence). V lost 6 bases to trimming and J lost 0 bases, with 15 bases between them. The CDR3 consists of 15 residues. CDR3 sequence: CSAIREVLSNQPQHF. DNA for the CDR3: TGCAGTGCCATCCGGGAGGTCCTTAGCAATCAGCCCCAGCATTTT.

The chain joins TRBV7-2 to TRBJ1-1, with a possible D match to TRBD1 (5 bases). Per the germline V gene, CDR1 is SGHTA and CDR2 is FQGNSA. CDR3 length: 15 amino acids. Trimming cost V 2 bases and J 4 bases, with 14 bases left between them. As DNA, the CDR3 is TGTGCCAGCAGCTTATCCAGGGTACGCGGCACTGAAGCTTTCTTT. This codes for CASSLSRVRGTEAFF.

As for this clonotype: At one of its ends the junction is not consistent with the germline gene, which may arise from a read error. CDR3 region: CASSLSKGTRIMIF. Here the CDR3 DNA reads TGTGCCAGCAGTTTATCTAAAGGGACTAGAATAATGATCTTC. The chain has TRBV27 and TRBJ2-1; 8 bases align to TRBD2. Germline CDR1 reads MNHEY; CDR2 reads SMNVEV (reference sequence). The CDR3 runs 14 residues.